Listed below are T cell receptor beta chains from one sample, sequenced in a study of T cell responses to AZD1222 COVID-19 vaccine. Some clones are missing from TCRdb's copy, which holds only in-frame ones; the method was immunoSEQ multiplex PCR. The table has 99,000 or so clones, around 80% seen once. The sequencing used peripheral blood, collected on day 0 of AZD1222 vaccination. The origin of the receptors is an adult in good health. Both conserved end residues are part of each CDR3. D genes are given only for firm matches. The size of a clone is reported for some rows only, either as once, few or many, or as a class for expanded clones.

d_call j_call v_call clone_size cdr3_nt cdr3_aa
- TRBJ1-1 TRBV11-3 - TGTGCCAGCAGCTTAGGGGGGGCCGGGACTGAAGCTTTCTTT CASSLGGAGTEAFF
TRBD1 TRBJ1-2 TRBV3-1/TRBV3-2 once TGTGCCAGCAGCCAAACCGTCGGGACAGGCAGTTCCTATGGCTACACCTTC CASSQTVGTGSSYGYTF
- TRBJ2-5 TRBV5-4 - TGTGCCAGCAGCCTAGGGGGGCGTACAGAGACCCAGTACTTC CASSLGGRTETQYF
- TRBJ1-5 TRBV19 - TGTGCCAGTAGATTGGGGAGGATCGATCAGCCCCAGCATTTT CASRLGRIDQPQHF
TRBD1 TRBJ1-1 TRBV7-9 - TGTGCCAGCAGCCTCTCGACAGGGGCGGGGGCTGAAGCTTTCTTT CASSLSTGAGAEAFF
- TRBJ2-5 TRBV2 - TGTGCCAGCAAGGTCGGAGAGACCCAGTACTTC CASKVGETQYF
TRBD1 TRBJ1-2 TRBV24-1 - TGTGCCACCAGTGGAGCGGGAAAGTTAGTCGAAAGGGACAGGGGGACTAACTATGGCTACACCTTC CATSGAGKLVERDRGTNYGYTF
TRBD1 TRBJ1-4 TRBV11-2 - TGTGCCAGCAGCTATACCGCAGGGGGTACTGAAAAACTGTTTTTT CASSYTAGGTEKLFF
- TRBJ2-7 TRBV5-1 - TGCGCCAGCAGCCCAGAGGCCAGCTCCTACGAGCAGTACTTC CASSPEASSYEQYF
- TRBJ1-4 TRBV7-8 - TGTGCCAGCAGCGATGGACAGAACATAAATGAAAAACTGTTTTTT CASSDGQNINEKLFF
- TRBJ1-4 TRBV9 - TGTGCCAGCAGCGTAGGTAGGGTTGGGGATGAAAAACTGTTTTTT CASSVGRVGDEKLFF
- TRBJ2-3 TRBV14 - TGTGCCAGCAGCCAAGATAGCGGAGATACGCAGTATTTT CASSQDSGDTQYF
TRBD1 TRBJ2-7 TRBV19 few TGTGCCAGTAGTGACCCGACAGGGTCCGAGCAGTACTTC CASSDPTGSEQYF
TRBD2 TRBJ2-2 TRBV7-6 - TGTGCCAGCAGCCCAGGACTAGCAGACACCGGGGAGCTGTTTTTT CASSPGLADTGELFF
TRBD1 TRBJ1-6 TRBV6-5 - TGTGCCAGCAGACCAGACAGGGGAAATTCACCCCTCCACTTT CASRPDRGNSPLHF
TRBD1 TRBJ1-6 TRBV18 - TGTGCCAGCTCACAGGGACAGGACAATTCACCCCTCCACTTT CASSQGQDNSPLHF
- TRBJ2-1 TRBV5-6 once TGTGCCAGCATCAATACGTGGCGACGAACCTACAATGAGCAGTTCTTC CASINTWRRTYNEQFF
TRBD2 TRBJ2-5 TRBV24-1 - TGTGCCACCAGTGATCCCGGGACTAGCGGGGAGACCCAGTACTTC CATSDPGTSGETQYF
TRBD2 TRBJ2-7 TRBV30 - TGTGCCTGGAGTGTATTGGGGGGGATCAACGAGCAGTACTTC CAWSVLGGINEQYF
TRBD1 TRBJ1-1 TRBV10-3 - TGTGCCATCAGTGAAAGACAGGGCGGGCACACTGAAGCTTTCTTT CAISERQGGHTEAFF
- TRBJ1-2 TRBV7-3 - TGTGCCAGCAGCGCGGACAGCGCCTGGGGTGGCTACACCTTC CASSADSAWGGYTF
- TRBJ1-1 TRBV19 - TGTGCCAGTCCGTCCCGGGACGGGAACACTGAAGCTTTCTTT CASPSRDGNTEAFF